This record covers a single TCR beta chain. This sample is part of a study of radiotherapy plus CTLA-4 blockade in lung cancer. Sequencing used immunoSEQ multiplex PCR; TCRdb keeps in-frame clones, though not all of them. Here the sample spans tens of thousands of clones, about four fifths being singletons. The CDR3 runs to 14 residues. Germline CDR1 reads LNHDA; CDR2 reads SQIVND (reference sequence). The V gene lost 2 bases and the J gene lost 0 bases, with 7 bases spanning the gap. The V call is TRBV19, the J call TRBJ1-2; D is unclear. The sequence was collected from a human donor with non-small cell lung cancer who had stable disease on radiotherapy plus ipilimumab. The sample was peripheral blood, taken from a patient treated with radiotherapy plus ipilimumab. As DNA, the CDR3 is TGTGCCAGTAGTATACAGAACCCTAACTATGGCTACACCTTC. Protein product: CASSIQNPNYGYTF.